Below, 7 T cell receptor beta chains from the same sample are listed, as sequenced in a study of blood T cell repertoires in COVID-19. Sequenced by immunoSEQ multiplex PCR; TCRdb stores in-frame clones only, minus some. The sample includes around 340,000 clones, around 86% of them seen just once. Sequencing was performed on PBMCs or T cells enriched from blood (not recorded which). The receptors come from a woman aged 40 to 49 with acute COVID-19.

The CDR3 DNA reads as TGCGCCACTGCAGGGGGCGCGGACTATGGCTACACCTTC. Protein product: CATAGGADYGYTF. The chain joins TRBV4-1 to TRBJ1-2; TRBD1 matches at 8 bases. Germline CDR1 and CDR2: MGHRA and YSYEKL. The junction had 7 bases not matched to a gene; V was cut back by 10 bases and J by 3 bases. The CDR3 runs 13 residues.

This clone occurred a few times. V usage is TRBV2 and J usage is TRBJ1-2; no clear D gene. This CDR3 region has 14 residues. Germline lookup yields CDR1 SNHLY and CDR2 FYNNEI. V was cut by 1 base and J by 4 bases, with 10 bases left in between. The CDR3 spells CASSEGEWGYGYTF. CDR3 DNA: TGTGCCAGCAGTGAAGGGGAGTGGGGCTATGGCTACACCTTC.

The V and J genes are TRBV4-1 and TRBJ2-3, with D maybe TRBD2 (6 bases). In germline, CDR1 is MGHRA, CDR2 YSYEKL. Trimming pared 0 bases from V and 3 bases from J, leaving 10 bases between. There are 15 residues in the CDR3. The CDR3, as DNA: TGCGCCAGCAGCCAAGAACGCGGGGTTACAGATACGCAGTATTTT. Residues: CASSQERGVTDTQYF.

CDR3 DNA: TGTGCCAGCAGTTACAGCGCGGCAGTGGGCTACGAGCAGTACTTC. Its translation is CASSYSAAVGYEQYF. The chain links TRBV6-6 to TRBJ2-7; D unclear. CDR3 size: 15 residues. The V gene's germline CDR1 is MNHNY and CDR2 SVGAGI (reference sequence). The V end lost 2 bases, the J end lost 3 bases, and 14 bases lay between the germline ends.

This clone was observed a handful of times. The rearrangement uses TRBV28 and TRBJ2-7; 10 nucleotides match TRBD1. This CDR3 spans 19 amino acids. The germline V gene encodes CDR1 MDHEN and CDR2 SYDVKM. V lost 1 base to trimming and J lost 4 bases; unmatched junction nucleotides: 16. Here the CDR3 DNA reads TGTGCCAGCAGTTTATTAGGAAGGATCCCCGGGACAGGGGTTTACGAGCAGTACTTC. Its protein product is CASSLLGRIPGTGVYEQYF.

The rearrangement uses TRBV27 and TRBJ1-4; 7 bases are shared with TRBD1. V was pared by 6 bases and J by 7 bases, with 5 bases of the junction left unmatched. This CDR3 has 13 residues. Germline CDR1 MNHEY, CDR2 SMNVEV (reference sequence). CDR3 protein: CASSDREGEKLFF. The DNA of the CDR3 is TGTGCCAGCAGCGACAGGGAAGGTGAAAAACTGTTTTTT.

V gene TRBV15 combines with J gene TRBJ1-4; D uncertain. CDR3 size: 12 residues. Germline V gene data show CDR1 as LNHNV and CDR2 as YYDKDF (reference sequence). Between the trimmed V and J ends, which lost 5 bases and 8 bases, there was a span of 9 bases. The DNA for the CDR3 is TGTGCCACCAGCCCGGAGGGAGAAAAACTGTTTTTT. Residues: CATSPEGEKLFF.